The sequence of this TCR beta chain was determined in a study of control samples from healthy donors and cancer patients. The method was immunoSEQ multiplex PCR; TCRdb's version includes in-frame clones alone and lacks a portion of them. Of fewer than 90,000 clones listed, 94% are singletons. V dropped 4 bases and J dropped 4 bases, with 11 bases sitting between them. This CDR3 spans 13 amino acids. Germline CDR1 and CDR2: SGDLS and YYNGEE. This clonotype was sampled from a woman aged 40-49 years in good health. Sequenced input: blood. The gene calls are TRBV9 and TRBJ2-5; D not resolved. The CDR3 spells CASSQWGGETQYF. CDR3 sequence (DNA): TGTGCCAGCAGCCAATGGGGTGGAGAGACCCAGTACTTC.